This paragraph covers one TCR beta chain sequence. As yet, its antigen is unknown. The data belong to a study of vaccination effects on CD4 cells after COVID-19. Study observations and caveats: Recruitment yielded few convalescent patients, and the study had no early post-infection timepoints. Marked clonal contraction of both clone types appeared late after vaccination.

The assay was immunoSEQ multiplex PCR, and TCRdb's table has in-frame clones only and misses some. The sample has approximately 87,000 clones; roughly 80% are singletons. Prior to sequencing, the ViraFEST assay stimulated PBMC with viral peptide pools, which expanded the antigen-specific CD4+ T cells. Having been cultured for around ten days, the cells underwent CD4+ T cell isolation. Nucleocapsid antibodies were negative in the vaccine recipients, who had never had SARS-CoV-2 infection. A half-volume exchange with IL-2 medium occurred on days 3 and 7. The sequencing used CD4+ T cells from PBMCs cultured with HCoV-229E spike peptides, collected before COVID-19 vaccination. The sequence was collected from a human donor who received a COVID-19 vaccine.

This CDR3 reads CASSFIRNEQFF. The CDR3 DNA reads TGTGCCAGCAGCTTTATAAGGAATGAGCAGTTCTTC. The chain couples TRBV7-2 to TRBJ2-1; the D is unclear. From germline, CDR1 is SGHTA and CDR2 FQGNSA. The length of the CDR3 is 12 residues. The V and J ends lost 3 bases and 7 bases respectively, with 7 bases between them.